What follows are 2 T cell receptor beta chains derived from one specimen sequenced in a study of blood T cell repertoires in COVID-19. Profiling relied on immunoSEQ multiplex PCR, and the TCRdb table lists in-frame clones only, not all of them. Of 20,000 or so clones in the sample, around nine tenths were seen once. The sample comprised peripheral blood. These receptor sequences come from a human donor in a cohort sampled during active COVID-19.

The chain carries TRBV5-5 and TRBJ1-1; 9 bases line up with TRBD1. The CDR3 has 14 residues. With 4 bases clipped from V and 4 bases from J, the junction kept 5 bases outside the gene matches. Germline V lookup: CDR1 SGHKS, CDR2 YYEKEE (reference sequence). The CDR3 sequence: CASSEDRGSTEAFF. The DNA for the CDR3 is TGTGCCAGCAGCGAAGACAGGGGGAGCACTGAAGCTTTCTTT.

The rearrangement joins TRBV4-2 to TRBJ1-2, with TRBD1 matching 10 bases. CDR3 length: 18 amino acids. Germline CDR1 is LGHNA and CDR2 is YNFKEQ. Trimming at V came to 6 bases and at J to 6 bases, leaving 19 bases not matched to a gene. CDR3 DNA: TGTGCCAGCAGTCAGACCGGGACAGGGGAACAGGCGCAACATGGCTACACCTTC. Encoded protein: CASSQTGTGEQAQHGYTF.